The entry that follows covers one TCR beta chain sequence. Germline CDR1 MDHEN, CDR2 SYDVKM. The CDR3 consists of 14 residues. V lost 4 bases and J lost 8, with 14 bases in between. Repertoires were generated with immunoSEQ multiplex PCR, while TCRdb's copy carries only in-frame clones and drops some. The repertoire holds nearly 70,000 clones, 80% to 95% seen once, with 3.5% to 5.5% in the top ten. The sample comprised PBMCs. The chain joins TRBV28 to TRBJ1-4, with D maybe TRBD1 (5 bases). This clonotype was sampled from a man aged 40-49 years with rheumatoid arthritis. The CDR3 reads CASSSGTFIEKLFF. DNA of the CDR3: TGTGCCAGCAGTTCCGGGACCTTTATAGAAAAACTGTTTTTT.